The rows below give T cell receptor beta chains drawn from one sample of a study of glioma-infiltrating T cells after dendritic cell vaccination. Sequencing used immunoSEQ multiplex PCR; TCRdb keeps in-frame clones, though not all of them. Among around 83,000 clones listed, 85% were seen once. The sequencing used blood, collected after dendritic cell vaccination. Receptors were obtained from a human donor with glioblastoma. Both conserved end residues are part of each CDR3. Expanded clones get a size class; other rows say once, few or many, or leave the size out.

V	length	size	CDR3
TRBV27	14	.	CASSLLQGNTEAFF
TRBV5-1	16	.	CASSLSNSLSQETQYF
TRBV30	15	.	CAWSSLENPSGELFF
TRBV6-5	14	.	CASSRTSVADEQFF
TRBV14	15	once	CASSQEHRGTYEQYF
TRBV5-8	14	.	CASSSDRRVYGYTF
TRBV19	15	.	CASSIAYGGNYGYTF
TRBV15	12	.	CATSRDQVGYTF
TRBV6-5	15	.	CASSKYRDRGYEQYF
TRBV7-2	14	.	CASSPGTAIYEQYF
TRBV6-5	15	.	CASSSGTNPSQPQHF
TRBV30	16	.	CAWSVTGQGVEGTQYF
TRBV6-1	15	.	CASSLNRDGNTEAFF
TRBV5-1	14	.	CASSYRGQPYEQYF
TRBV30	14	.	CAWSVNRGGYEQYF
TRBV6-5	14	once	CASRPGLAGLEQFF
TRBV7-2	14	.	CASSSGFSYNEQFF
TRBV28	15	.	CASSSSGVSTDTQYF
TRBV7-2	13	few	CASSLSPQETQYF
TRBV5-1	15	.	CASSPETSYQETQYF
TRBV7-9	15	.	CAITPTGVGTDTQYF
TRBV5-1	13	.	CASARGTEETQYF
TRBV11-2	16	.	CASSLDLAGGQVTQYF
TRBV18	15	.	CASSRTGTRNEKLFF
TRBV4-1	16	.	CASSSRGQGVSYEQYF
TRBV9	16	.	CASSGRDEGDGYGYTF
TRBV27	14	.	CASSFLTGDETQYF
TRBV29-1	15	.	CSVDLLAGDTDTQYF
TRBV18	14	.	CASSPARAAYEQYF
TRBV2	12	once	CARGTRSGKLFF
TRBV11-2	15	.	CASSSTGEGSYEQYF
TRBV11-2	14	.	CASSFLAGRDEQYF
TRBV19	15	.	CASRHHSSGGTEAFF
TRBV4-3	15	few	CASSQGLAETYEQYF
TRBV25-1	17	.	CASSDPKRQGVSYEQYF
TRBV5-1	14	.	CASSLDSWNTEAFF
TRBV20-1	11	.	CSASYSNEQFF
TRBV6-1	15	.	CASSEAQTGYYGYTF
TRBV5-4	16	.	CASSLDGRGNTGELFF
TRBV6-5	15	.	CASSYSHRAVTEAFF
TRBV9	14	.	CASSVGLTAYEQYF
TRBV6-5	14	few	CASSYVGGRNEQFF
TRBV5-1	15	few	CASSPGTGRANEQFF
TRBV6-5	15	.	CASSVPGQGGNEQFF
TRBV28	16	.	CASSFESGGGDQPQHF
TRBV6-5	15	.	CASSLDRPSYNEQFF
TRBV28	13	.	CASSLGHIYEQYF
TRBV4-1	16	few	CASSSRTGLVDEKLFF
TRBV7-2	15	.	CASSPLTGSNQPQHF
TRBV10-3	15	.	CAISPGQATNEKLFF
TRBV7-2	15	.	CASSLAAGGPYEQYF
TRBV7-8	13	.	CASSLGAPREQYF
TRBV7-3	17	.	CASSPFLPGQNTNVLTF
TRBV11-1	14	few	CASSVTASQETQYF
TRBV4-3	17	.	CASSQEKGAGIQETQYF
TRBV2	15	once	CASSESHSNTGELFF
TRBV5-1	13	.	CASSLVPGKTQYF
TRBV27	14	.	CASSRISGANVLTF
TRBV6-5	14	once	CASSYQTLGGEQFF
TRBV28	12	.	CASSPPVQPQHF